Listed below are T cell receptor beta chains from one sample, sequenced in a study of T cells expressing NK-cell markers. TCRdb reprocessed the 5' RACE reads and stores each CDR3 protein as one record, lacking DNA. The sample data list 350,000 to 500,000 distinct CDR3 sequences. The sequencing input was blood T cells: a sorted CD56 or NKG2C T cell subset, CD4+ or CD8+ T cells, or bulk PBMC T cells (not recorded which). The source of these receptors is a woman between 18 and 70 years old in good health. Both conserved end residues are part of each CDR3. Each record gives: J gene, V gene, CDR3 protein.

>TRBJ1-1|TRBV19
CASRMTGGSPEAFF
>TRBJ1-2|TRBV12-3/TRBV12-4
CASTPPPGFYGYTF
>TRBJ2-5|TRBV7-9
CASSHGTGKETQYF
>TRBJ2-1|TRBV29-1
CSVVRGALNNEQFF
>TRBJ1-6|TRBV12-3/TRBV12-4
CASTPGQGVYSPLHF
>TRBJ2-3|TRBV18
CASSPAGTSGTDTQYF
>TRBJ2-5|TRBV20-1
CSAEREVETQYF
>TRBJ2-7|TRBV20-1
CSANHPGQIPYEQYF
>TRBJ1-2|TRBV29-1
CSVEDRASYGYTF
>TRBJ1-1|TRBV4-3
CASSQDLGQGNTEAFF
>TRBJ1-1|TRBV7-2
CASRVTGTGSTEAFF
>TRBJ2-1|TRBV5-1
CASSPPQAGGPYNEQFF
>TRBJ2-7|TRBV29-1
CSVVGTGVSEQYF
>TRBJ2-3|TRBV7-9
CASSRDSPGRDTQYF
>TRBJ2-7|TRBV15
CAVREPGAIDYEQYF
>TRBJ1-1|TRBV14
CASSQDRRQTAEAFF
>TRBJ2-1|TRBV10-3
CAISRTPGEQFF
>TRBJ1-1|TRBV18
CASSPQGRLGRQNTEAFF
>TRBJ2-1|TRBV25-1
CASSESGPFGTNEQFF
>TRBJ2-3|TRBV4-3
CASSQDGGLMGDTQYF
>TRBJ2-2|TRBV29-1
CSVEGSDTGELFF
>TRBJ2-7|TRBV28
CASSRHDYEQYF
>TRBJ2-7|TRBV7-9
CASSWELSYEQYF
>TRBJ2-7|TRBV9
CASSVGRDRGYEQYF
>TRBJ2-5|TRBV15
CATSRVDGLPRTQYF
>TRBJ2-5|TRBV7-2
CASSFGSGETQYF
>TRBJ2-4|TRBV27
CASSLGDLAKNIQYF
>TRBJ1-2|TRBV29-1
CSVEDLGLVIRGYTF
>TRBJ2-5|TRBV29-1
CSVEEGRETQYF
>TRBJ2-7|TRBV12-3/TRBV12-4
CASSWVGSSYEQYF
>TRBJ2-1|TRBV2
CASRETSGRGYEQFF
>TRBJ2-1|TRBV19
CASKRATGVAYNEQFF
>TRBJ2-3|TRBV11-2
CASSPTRGATDTQYF
>TRBJ2-2|TRBV6-1
CATWEQANTGELFF
>TRBJ2-1|TRBV30
CAWSPPGREGFEQFF
>TRBJ1-6|TRBV27
CASSLNSMSDSPLHF
>TRBJ1-1|TRBV29-1
CSVAGPKGTEAFF
>TRBJ1-1|TRBV5-5
CASRETGGQNTEAFF
>TRBJ1-4|TRBV12-3/TRBV12-4
CASSSTQEGWNEKLFF
>TRBJ2-2|TRBV27
CASSLGQVPGELFF
>TRBJ2-5|TRBV29-1
CSVRDRDKETQYF
>TRBJ2-3|TRBV7-9
CASSPRLLSSTDTQYF
>TRBJ1-1|TRBV11-2
CASSSLTGTGSLGAFF
>TRBJ2-2|TRBV9
CASSPGWDTQGINTGELFF
>TRBJ2-1|TRBV15
CATSSARGGGDEQFF
>TRBJ1-1|TRBV18
CASSPGLPEAFF
>TRBJ1-3|TRBV2
CASRGTGSRNTIYF
>TRBJ2-1|TRBV5-1
CASSWGDRDGNEQFF
>TRBJ2-5|TRBV7-8
CASSEYETQYF
>TRBJ2-5|TRBV11-2
CASSWGGEQETQYF
>TRBJ1-1|TRBV27
CATSYSGVNTEAFF
>TRBJ2-7|TRBV12-3/TRBV12-4
CASRDRPYEQYF
>TRBJ2-1|TRBV7-6
CASSDGGHVEQFF
>TRBJ1-2|TRBV27
CASAFVQGDGYTF